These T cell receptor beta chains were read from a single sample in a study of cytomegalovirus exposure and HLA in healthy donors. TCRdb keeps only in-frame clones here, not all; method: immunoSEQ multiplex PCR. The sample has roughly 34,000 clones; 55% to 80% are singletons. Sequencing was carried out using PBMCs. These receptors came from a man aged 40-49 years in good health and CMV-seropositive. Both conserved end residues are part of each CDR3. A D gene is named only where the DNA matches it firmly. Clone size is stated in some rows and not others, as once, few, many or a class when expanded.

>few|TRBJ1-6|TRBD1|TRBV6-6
TGTGCCAGCCGTACGCCACGGACAGGGGAGGGTTCACCCCTCCACTTT
CASRTPRTGEGSPLHF
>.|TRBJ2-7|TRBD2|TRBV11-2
TGTGCCAGCAGCTTGCGGGACTACTCCTACGAGCAGTACTTC
CASSLRDYSYEQYF
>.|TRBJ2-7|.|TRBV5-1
TGCGCCAGCAGCTCCTACAGGGCCCTTACCTACGAGCAGTACTTC
CASSSYRALTYEQYF
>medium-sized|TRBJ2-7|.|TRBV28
TGTGCCAGCAGTTACGGTTTTAGCTCCTACGAGCAGTACTTC
CASSYGFSSYEQYF
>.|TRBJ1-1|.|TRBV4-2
TGTGCCAGCAGTCAGACAGGGAACACTGAAGCTTTCTTT
CASSQTGNTEAFF
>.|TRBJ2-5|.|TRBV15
TGTGCCACCAGCAGGGCCACCGGACAGCAAGAGACCCAGTACTTC
CATSRATGQQETQYF
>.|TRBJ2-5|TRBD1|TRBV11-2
TGTGCCAGCAGCTCTCAGGGGGAAGAGACCCAGTACTTC
CASSSQGEETQYF
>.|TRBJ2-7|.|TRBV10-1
TGCGCCAGCAGTAGGCGGGTCCCGTTCTCCTACGAGCAGTACTTC
CASSRRVPFSYEQYF
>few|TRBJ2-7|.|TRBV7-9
TGTGCCAGCAGCTTAGGAACCGGGCAGTACTTC
CASSLGTGQYF
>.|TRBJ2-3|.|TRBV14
TGTGCCAGCAGTGAGGTCCGTTCTAGCACAGATACGCAGTATTTT
CASSEVRSSTDTQYF
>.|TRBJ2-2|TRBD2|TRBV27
TGTGCCAGCAGGGGGGAGGGCTTGGGCACCGGGGAGCTGTTTTTT
CASRGEGLGTGELFF
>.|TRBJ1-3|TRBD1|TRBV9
TGTGCCAGCAGCGCACCGGGACAGTTCTCTGGAAACACCATATATTTT
CASSAPGQFSGNTIYF
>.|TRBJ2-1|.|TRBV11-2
TGTGCCAGCAGCTTATCCCCGGGGGACTCCCAGTTCTTC
CASSLSPGDSQFF
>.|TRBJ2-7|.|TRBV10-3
TGTGCCATCAGTCAGACAGCCAACTACGAGCAGTACTTC
CAISQTANYEQYF
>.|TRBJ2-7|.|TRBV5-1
TGCGCCAGCAGCTTGGAGGCGGGCTCCAACTACGAGCAGTACTTC
CASSLEAGSNYEQYF
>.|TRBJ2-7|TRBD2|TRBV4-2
TGTGCCAGCAGCCAAGATAGGGAGCGGGGGACCTACGAGCAGTACTTC
CASSQDRERGTYEQYF
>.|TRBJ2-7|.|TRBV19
TGTGCCAGTAGTAGGGCCTACGACGAAGCCTACGAGCAGTACTTC
CASSRAYDEAYEQYF
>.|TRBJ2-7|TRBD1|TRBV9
TGTGCCAGCAGCTCAGGGACAGGCCCGTCCTACGAGCAGTACTTC
CASSSGTGPSYEQYF
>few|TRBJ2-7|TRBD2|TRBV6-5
TGTGCCAGCCGGAAACCTAGCGGGGGGGGCTACGAGCAGTACTTC
CASRKPSGGGYEQYF
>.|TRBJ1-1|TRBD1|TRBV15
TGTGCCACCAGCAGAGAAACAGGGGCGTTAGGCACTGAAGCTTTCTTT
CATSRETGALGTEAFF
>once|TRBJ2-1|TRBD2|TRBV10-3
TGTGCCATCAGGACTAGCGGGGTGAACAATGAGCAGTTCTTC
CAIRTSGVNNEQFF
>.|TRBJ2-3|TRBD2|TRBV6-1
TGTGCCAGCATTACGGGGGGGCACACAGATACGCAGTATTTT
CASITGGHTDTQYF
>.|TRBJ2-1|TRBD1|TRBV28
TGTGCCAGCAGAGACCTCTCGGGACAGGCAGAGTTCTACAATGAGCAGTTCTTC
CASRDLSGQAEFYNEQFF
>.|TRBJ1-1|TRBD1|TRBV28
TGTGCCAGCAGTTTACAGGGGGAGGTGAGCACTGAAGCTTTCTTT
CASSLQGEVSTEAFF
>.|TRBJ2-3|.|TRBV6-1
TGTGCCAGCAGTGAAGAAGGGGGGGGTGTAGATACGCAGTATTTT
CASSEEGGGVDTQYF
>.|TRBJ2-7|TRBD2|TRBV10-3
TGTGCCATCAGGGGGGGGTTCTACGAGCAGTACTTC
CAIRGGFYEQYF
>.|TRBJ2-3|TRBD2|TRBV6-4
TGTGCCAGCAGTGAGCGGGGGGGCTCGGGAGATACGCAGTATTTT
CASSERGGSGDTQYF
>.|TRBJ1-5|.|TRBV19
TGTGCCAGTACCATAGGCGGGGGGGGCAATCAGCCCCAGCATTTT
CASTIGGGGNQPQHF
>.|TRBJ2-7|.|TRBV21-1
TGTGCCAGCAGCACTAACAGACAGGGGGGGGGCTACGAGCAGTACTTC
CASSTNRQGGGYEQYF
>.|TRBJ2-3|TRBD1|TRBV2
TGTGCCAGCAGGACAGGGGGGGGGCCCCAGTATTTT
CASRTGGGPQYF
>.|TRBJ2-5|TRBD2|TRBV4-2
TGTGCCAGCAGCCGCGGGGGGGGCCAAGAGACCCAGTACTTC
CASSRGGGQETQYF
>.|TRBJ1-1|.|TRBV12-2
TGTGCAAGTCGCTTAGACGTGAGTGCTGAAGCTTTCTTT
CASRLDVSAEAFF
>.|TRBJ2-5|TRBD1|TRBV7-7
TGTGCCAGCAGCCCCCGGGGACAGCAAGAGACCCAGTACTTC
CASSPRGQQETQYF
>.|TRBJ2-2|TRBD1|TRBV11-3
TGTGCCAGCAGCTCCTGGGACAGACACACCGGGGAGCTGTTTTTT
CASSSWDRHTGELFF
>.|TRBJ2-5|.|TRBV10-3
TGTGCCATCCAGAGAGGCTTTCAAGAGACCCAGTACTTC
CAIQRGFQETQYF
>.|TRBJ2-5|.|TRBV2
TGTGCCAGCAGTGGCATCCAGGAGACCCAGTACTTC
CASSGIQETQYF
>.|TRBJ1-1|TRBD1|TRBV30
TGTGCCTGGAGTTTGGCAGGGGGCGGGATGAACACTGAAGCTTTCTTT
CAWSLAGGGMNTEAFF
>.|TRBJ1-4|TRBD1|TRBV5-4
TGTGCCAGCAGCCACCGGGACAGGTCGGAAAAACTGTTTTTT
CASSHRDRSEKLFF
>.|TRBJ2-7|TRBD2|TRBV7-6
TGTGCCAGCAGCTCCGGACTAGCGGGGGGCCGCGCAACCTACGAGCAGTACTTC
CASSSGLAGGRATYEQYF
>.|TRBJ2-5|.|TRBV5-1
TGCGCCAGCAGCCGAGGGGACCAGGGGTGGGAGCAGTACTTC
CASSRGDQGWEQYF
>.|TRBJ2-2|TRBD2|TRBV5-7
TGTGCCAGCTCCCCCCGGGGGGGTAGTTCGAACACCGGGGAGCTGTTTTTT
CASSPRGGSSNTGELFF
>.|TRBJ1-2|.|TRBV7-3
TGTGCCAGCAGCCGGGACTCCAACTATGGCTACACCTTC
CASSRDSNYGYTF
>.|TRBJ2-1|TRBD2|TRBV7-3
TGTGCCAGCAGCGCGGACGGCGGGAGATTTGGTGAGCAGTTCTTC
CASSADGGRFGEQFF
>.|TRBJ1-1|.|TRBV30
TGTGCCTGGAGTGTACGGTCGGGCACTGAAGCTTTCTTT
CAWSVRSGTEAFF
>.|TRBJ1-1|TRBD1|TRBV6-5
TGTGCCAGCAGGAAGACAGGGGCAAATGAAGCTTTCTTT
CASRKTGANEAFF
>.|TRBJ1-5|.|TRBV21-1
TGTGCCAGCAAACGGACAGGGCCCTATAGCAATCAGCCCCAGCATTTT
CASKRTGPYSNQPQHF
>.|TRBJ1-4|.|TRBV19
TGTGCCAGTAGTGGAGACCGCTTTGCAACTAATGAAAAACTGTTTTTT
CASSGDRFATNEKLFF
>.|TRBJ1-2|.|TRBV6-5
TGTGCCAGCAGTTGGACGGGGATGAACTATGGCTACACCTTC
CASSWTGMNYGYTF
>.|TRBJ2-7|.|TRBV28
TGTGCCAGCACCATGACAAACTCCTACGAGCAGTACTTC
CASTMTNSYEQYF
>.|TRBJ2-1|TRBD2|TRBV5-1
TGCGCCAGCAGCTTTAGCGGGGGGTCCTGGAATGAGCAGTTCTTC
CASSFSGGSWNEQFF
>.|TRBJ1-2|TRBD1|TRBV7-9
TGTGCCAGCAGCTCCGGACAGGGGGAGGGTGGCTACACCTTC
CASSSGQGEGGYTF
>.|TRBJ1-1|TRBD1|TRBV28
TGTGCCAGCAGTTTGTGGCAGGGGGGCTTAACCCTTAGGAACACTGAAGCTTTCTTT
CASSLWQGGLTLRNTEAFF
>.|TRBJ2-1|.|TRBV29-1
TGCAGCGTTGAAGGTTCCCCAGGAGGGACCGATGAGCAGTTCTTC
CSVEGSPGGTDEQFF
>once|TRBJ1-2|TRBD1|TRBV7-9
TGTGCCAGCAGCTTACATCGGACAGGGGAGAGTTATGGCTACACCTTC
CASSLHRTGESYGYTF
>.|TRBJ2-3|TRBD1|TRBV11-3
TGTGCCAGCAGCACGACAGGGGAAAGCACAGATACGCAGTATTTT
CASSTTGESTDTQYF
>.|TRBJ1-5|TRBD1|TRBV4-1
TGCGCCAGCAGCTACAGGGGCGGCCAGCCCCAGCATTTT
CASSYRGGQPQHF
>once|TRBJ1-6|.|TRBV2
TGTGCCAGCAGTGAACGGGGCTATAATTCACCCCTCCACTTT
CASSERGYNSPLHF
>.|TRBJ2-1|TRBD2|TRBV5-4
TGTGCCAGCAGCTTGGGTTCTAGCGGGGGGGCTTACAATGAGCAGTTCTTC
CASSLGSSGGAYNEQFF